Given below is one T cell receptor (beta chain) in context. What it binds is not known. Unrecorded immune exposures were likely, despite nominal health at sampling. V lost 3 bases, J lost 6 bases, and 5 bases stayed unmatched. The germline V gene has CDR1 SGHVS and CDR2 FQNEAQ. The CDR3 is made up of 13 amino acids. The sample comes from a study of cytomegalovirus exposure and HLA in healthy donors. The overall study: Early released data had about 85 million unique TCRs, all coming from HLA-typed donors. Findings and limits, study-wide: In a later analysis, CMV-associated beta chains were mostly HLA-associated, it appeared. TRBV6-2, TRBV6-3 and some other V segments were unresolvable in 87-base-pair reads.

PCR was performed using 60 Vbeta and 13 Jbeta primers. Method: immunoSEQ multiplex PCR; TCRdb's copy keeps in-frame clones and lacks some. The sample has about 92,000 clones, around 82% seen once. This receptor was obtained from a man aged 18 to 30 in good health and CMV-seronegative. The V gene is TRBV7-8, the J gene TRBJ2-7, with TRBD1 matching over 7 bases. The sample consisted of PBMCs. In DNA form, the CDR3 reads TGTGCCAGCAGCTTGTCGACAGGGCGCGAGCAGTACTTC. This codes for CASSLSTGREQYF. The whole variable domain, remainder taken from reference TRBV7-8 and TRBJ2-7, is GAGVSQSPRYKVAKRGQDVALRCDPISGHVSLFWYQQALGQGPEFLTYFQNEAQLDKSGLPSDRFFAERPEGSVSTLKIQRTQQEDSAVYLCASSLSTGREQYFGPGTRLTVT.